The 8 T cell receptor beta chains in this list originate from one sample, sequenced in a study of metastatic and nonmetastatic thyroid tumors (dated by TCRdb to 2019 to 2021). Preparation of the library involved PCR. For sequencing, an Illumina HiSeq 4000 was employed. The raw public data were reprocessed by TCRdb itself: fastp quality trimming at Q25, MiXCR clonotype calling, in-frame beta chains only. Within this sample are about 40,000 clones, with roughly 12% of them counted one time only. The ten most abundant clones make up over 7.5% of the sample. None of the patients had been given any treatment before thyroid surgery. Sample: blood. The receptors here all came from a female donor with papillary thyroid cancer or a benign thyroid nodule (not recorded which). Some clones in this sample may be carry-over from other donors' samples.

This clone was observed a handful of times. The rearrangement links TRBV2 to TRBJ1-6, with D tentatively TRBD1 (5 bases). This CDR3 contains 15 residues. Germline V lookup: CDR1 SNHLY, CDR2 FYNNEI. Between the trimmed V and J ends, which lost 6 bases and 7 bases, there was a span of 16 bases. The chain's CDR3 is CASRTTWKGNSPLHF. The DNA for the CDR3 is TGTGCCAGCAGGACTACGTGGAAGGGGAATTCACCCCTCCACTTT. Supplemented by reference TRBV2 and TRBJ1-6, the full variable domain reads EPEVTQTPSHQVTQMGQEVILRCVPISNHLYFYWYRQILGQKVEFLVSFYNNEISEKSEIFDDQFSVERPDGSNFTLKIRSTKLEDSAMYFCASRTTWKGNSPLHFGNGTRLTVT.

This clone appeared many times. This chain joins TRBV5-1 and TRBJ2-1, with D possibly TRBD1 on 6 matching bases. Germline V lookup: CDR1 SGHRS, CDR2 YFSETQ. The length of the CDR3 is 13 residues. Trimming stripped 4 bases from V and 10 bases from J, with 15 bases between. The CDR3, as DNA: TGCGCCAGCAGCCTCTCACAAAGGGGGGAGCAGTTCTTC. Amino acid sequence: CASSLSQRGEQFF.

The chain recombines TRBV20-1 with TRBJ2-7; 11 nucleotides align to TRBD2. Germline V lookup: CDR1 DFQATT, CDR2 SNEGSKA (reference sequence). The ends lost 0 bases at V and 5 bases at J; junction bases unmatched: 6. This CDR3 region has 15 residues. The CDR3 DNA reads TGCAGTGCTAGAGATGTGGGACTAGCGGAGAACGAGCAGTACTTC. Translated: CSARDVGLAENEQYF.

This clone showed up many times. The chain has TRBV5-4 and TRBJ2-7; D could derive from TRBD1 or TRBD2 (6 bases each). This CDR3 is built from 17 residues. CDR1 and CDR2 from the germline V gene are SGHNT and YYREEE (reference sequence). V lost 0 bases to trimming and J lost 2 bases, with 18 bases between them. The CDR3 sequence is CASSLARGGTLTYEQYF. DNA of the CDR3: TGTGCCAGCAGCTTGGCCAGGGGCGGGACCCTCACCTACGAGCAGTACTTC.

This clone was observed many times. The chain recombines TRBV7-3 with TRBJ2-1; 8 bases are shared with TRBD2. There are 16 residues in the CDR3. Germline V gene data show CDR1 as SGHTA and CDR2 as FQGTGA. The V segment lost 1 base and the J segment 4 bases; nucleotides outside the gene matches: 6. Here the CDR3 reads CASSLKSGGRYNEQFF. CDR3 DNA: TGTGCCAGCAGCTTAAAGAGTGGCGGGAGGTACAATGAGCAGTTCTTC.

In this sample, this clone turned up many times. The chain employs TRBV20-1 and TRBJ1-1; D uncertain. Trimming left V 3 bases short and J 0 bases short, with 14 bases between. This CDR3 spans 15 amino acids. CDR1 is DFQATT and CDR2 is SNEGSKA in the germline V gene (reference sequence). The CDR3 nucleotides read TGCAGTGCTAGGCGCCTTGAGGGCCTGAACACTGAAGCTTTCTTT. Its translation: CSARRLEGLNTEAFF.

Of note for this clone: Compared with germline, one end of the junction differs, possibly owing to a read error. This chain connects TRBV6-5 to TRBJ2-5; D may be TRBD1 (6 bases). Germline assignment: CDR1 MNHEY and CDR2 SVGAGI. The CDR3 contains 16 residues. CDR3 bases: TGTGCCAGCAGTTTACCCTGGGGGCGAGGGGAAGATACCCAGTACTTC. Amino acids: CASSLPWGRGEDTQYF.

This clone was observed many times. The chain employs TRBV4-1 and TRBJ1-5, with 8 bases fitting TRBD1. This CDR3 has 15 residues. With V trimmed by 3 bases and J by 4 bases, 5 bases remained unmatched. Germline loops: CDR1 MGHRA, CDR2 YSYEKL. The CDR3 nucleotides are TGCGCCAGCAGCCATCAGACAGGGGTAAATCAGCCCCAGCATTTT. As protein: CASSHQTGVNQPQHF.